These 17 T cell receptor beta chains share one sample of origin, sequenced in a study of monozygotic twins with inflammatory bowel disease. TCRdb re-called the 5' RACE reads and shows each CDR3 protein once, DNA omitted. This table holds 420,000 or so distinct CDR3 sequences. The specimen sequenced was blood. All receptors derive from a human donor with ulcerative colitis or Crohn's disease, or a healthy co-twin of an affected twin (not recorded which).

The chain employs TRBV24-1 and TRBJ2-3. Per germline, CDR1 KGHDR and CDR2 SFDVKD. The CDR3 contains 14 residues. The CDR3 spells CATSDLRGSDTQYF.

The rearrangement links TRBV5-1 to TRBJ2-5; TCRdb's assignment of TRBD1 cannot be checked, as there is no DNA. The CDR3 spans 14 residues. Germline CDR1 SGHRS, CDR2 YFSETQ. The CDR3: CASSPGTGQETQYF.

This sequence joins TRBV12-3 or TRBV12-4 and TRBJ2-3. The CDR3 contains 14 residues. CDR3 protein: CASSHRTRTDTQYF.

V is TRBV14 and J is TRBJ1-4; TCRdb proposes TRBD1, but this gene call is untestable without DNA. From germline, CDR1 is SGHDN and CDR2 FVKESK. The CDR3 runs to 13 residues. The CDR3 region is CASQQGAREKLFF.

This CDR3 reads CASSASSGRSTGELFF. This rearrangement joins TRBV5-4 to TRBJ2-2; TCRdb lists TRBD2, though no DNA is available to test this call. The CDR3 extends over 16 amino acids. The germline V gene encodes CDR1 SGHNT and CDR2 YYREEE (reference sequence). The full variable domain, in which reference TRBV5-4 and TRBJ2-2 provide the parts outside the CDR3, is ETGVTQSPTHLIKTRGQQVTLRCSSQSGHNTVSWYQQALGQGPQFIFQYYREEENGRGNFPPRFSGLQFPNYSSELNVNALELDDSALYLCASSASSGRSTGELFFGEGSRLTVL.

The chain joins TRBV20-1 to TRBJ1-2; TCRdb's assignment of TRBD1 cannot be checked, as there is no DNA. The CDR3 covers 13 residues. Germline CDR1 is DFQATT and CDR2 is SNEGSKA (reference sequence). CDR3 protein: CSATGQYLYGYTF.

The chain employs TRBV6-5 and TRBJ1-6; lacking DNA, the TRBD1 call made by TCRdb goes unchecked. The CDR3 consists of 15 residues. The germline CDR1 and CDR2 sequences are MNHEY and SVGAGI. The CDR3 is CASSYRDRFNSPLHF.

The J gene is TRBJ2-7, the V gene TRBV7-6; TCRdb returns TRBD1, unconfirmable since there is no DNA. The V gene's germline CDR1 is SGHVS and CDR2 FNYEAQ. The CDR3 is made up of 15 amino acids. CDR3 region: CASSSPGQGAGEQYF.

This chain connects TRBV9 to TRBJ2-1; the D gene TCRdb calls, TRBD2, cannot be checked with no DNA. The CDR3 has 17 residues. Germline-derived CDR1 and CDR2 are SGDLS and YYNGEE. CDR3 residues: CASSVGPEGPPYNEQFF.

This chain uses TRBV28 with TRBJ1-2; TCRdb outputs TRBD1, but without DNA this stays unchecked. Germline assignment: CDR1 MDHEN and CDR2 SYDVKM. CDR3 length: 15 residues. CDR3 in amino acids: CASSPALTGIYGYTF.

V usage is TRBV19 and J usage is TRBJ2-1; absent DNA, TCRdb's TRBD1 call cannot be checked. This CDR3 is 14 amino acids long. Per germline, CDR1 LNHDA and CDR2 SQIVND (reference sequence). The CDR3 loop is CASREGAGKNEQFF.

The rearrangement links TRBV20-1 to TRBJ2-1; TCRdb lists TRBD1, though no DNA is available to test this call. The length of the CDR3 is 13 residues. Germline CDR1 is DFQATT and CDR2 is SNEGSKA (reference sequence). CDR3 loop: CSADRGRYNEQFF.

CDR3: CASSLAEAQPQHF. This chain joins TRBV7-9 and TRBJ1-5. This CDR3 has 13 residues. Germline V lookup: CDR1 SEHNR, CDR2 FQNEAQ (reference sequence).

J is TRBJ1-6 and V is TRBV6-1. CDR1 and CDR2 (germline): MNHNS, SASEGT. The CDR3 is 16 amino acids. The chain's CDR3 is CASSPEGRQYNSPLHF.

The chain combines TRBV5-1 with TRBJ2-1; TCRdb's assignment of TRBD1 cannot be checked, as there is no DNA. The germline gives CDR1 SGHRS, CDR2 YFSETQ. The CDR3 sequence is 15 residues long. The CDR3: CASSAVLGVHNEQFF.

This chain's CDR3 is CSARQLAGLNNEQFF. The J gene is TRBJ2-1, the V gene TRBV20-1; the TRBD2 assignment by TCRdb is unverifiable without DNA. The V gene's germline CDR1 is DFQATT and CDR2 SNEGSKA (reference sequence). The CDR3 contains 15 residues.

The chain has TRBV7-9 and TRBJ1-4; TCRdb returns TRBD1, unconfirmable since there is no DNA. The germline CDR1 and CDR2 sequences are SEHNR and FQNEAQ (reference sequence). The CDR3 contains 15 residues. This chain's CDR3 is CASSLGDRGNEKLFF.